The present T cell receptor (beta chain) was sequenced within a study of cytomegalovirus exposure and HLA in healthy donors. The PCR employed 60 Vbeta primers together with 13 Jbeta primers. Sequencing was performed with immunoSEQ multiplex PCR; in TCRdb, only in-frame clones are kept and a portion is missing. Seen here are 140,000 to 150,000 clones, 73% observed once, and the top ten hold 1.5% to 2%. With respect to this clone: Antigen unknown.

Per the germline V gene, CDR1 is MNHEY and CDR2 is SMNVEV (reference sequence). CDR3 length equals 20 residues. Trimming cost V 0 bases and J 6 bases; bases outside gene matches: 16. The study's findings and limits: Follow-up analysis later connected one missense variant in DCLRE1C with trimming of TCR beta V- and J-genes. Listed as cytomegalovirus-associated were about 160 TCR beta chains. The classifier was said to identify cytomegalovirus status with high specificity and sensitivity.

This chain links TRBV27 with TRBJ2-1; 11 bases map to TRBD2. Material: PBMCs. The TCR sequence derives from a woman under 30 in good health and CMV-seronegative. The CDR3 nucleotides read TGTGCCAGCAGTTTATCGCAGGGTGGGGTAGCGGGAGGGCCAGGCAATGAGCAGTTCTTC. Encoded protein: CASSLSQGGVAGGPGNEQFF.